The present T cell receptor beta chain was sequenced within a study of T cell repertoires in aging, cancer and after chemotherapy. The template was genomic DNA from peripheral blood, not RNA. The CDR3 totals 16 residues. V was pared by 5 bases and J by 5 bases, with 8 bases of the junction left unmatched. Germline V gene data show CDR1 as PRHDT and CDR2 as FYEKMQ (reference sequence). TRB rearrangements spanning V, D and J were amplified using mixed TRB-A/B primers. MiXCR, applied by TCRdb to the multiplex PCR reads, yields one record per CDR3 protein. This table holds thousands of distinct CDR3 sequences, approximately 31% found once.

Input material: blood. V usage is TRBV13 and J usage is TRBJ2-1; 11 bases are shared with TRBD2. This receptor was taken from a human donor in good health. CDR3 DNA: TGTGCCAGCAGCCACCTTAGCGGGGGGGTCAACAATGAGCAGTTCTTC. Translated: CASSHLSGGVNNEQFF.